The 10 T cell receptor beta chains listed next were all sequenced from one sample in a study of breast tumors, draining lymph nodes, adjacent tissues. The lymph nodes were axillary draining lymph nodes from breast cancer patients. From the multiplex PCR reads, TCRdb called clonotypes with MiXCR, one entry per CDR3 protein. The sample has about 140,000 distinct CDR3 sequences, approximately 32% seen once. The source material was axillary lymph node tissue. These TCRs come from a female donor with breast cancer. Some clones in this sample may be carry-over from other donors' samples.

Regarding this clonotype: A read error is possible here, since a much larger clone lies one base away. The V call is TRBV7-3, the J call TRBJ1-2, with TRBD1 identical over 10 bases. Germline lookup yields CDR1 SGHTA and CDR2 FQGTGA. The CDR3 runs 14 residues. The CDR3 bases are TGCGCCAGCAACCTCGTCGGGACAGGGGTTGGCTACACCTTC. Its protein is CASNLVGTGVGYTF.

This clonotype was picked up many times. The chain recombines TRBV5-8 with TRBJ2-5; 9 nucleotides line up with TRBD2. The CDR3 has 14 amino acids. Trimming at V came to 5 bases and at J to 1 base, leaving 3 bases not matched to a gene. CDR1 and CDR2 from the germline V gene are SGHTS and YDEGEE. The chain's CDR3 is CASRRTSAQETQYF. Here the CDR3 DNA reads TGTGCCAGCAGACGGACTAGCGCCCAAGAGACCCAGTACTTC.

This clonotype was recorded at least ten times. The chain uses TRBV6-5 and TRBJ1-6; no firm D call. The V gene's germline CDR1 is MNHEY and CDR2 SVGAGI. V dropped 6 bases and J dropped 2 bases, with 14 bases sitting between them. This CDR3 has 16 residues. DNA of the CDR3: TGTGCCAGCAGACCGACCGTGTTGGCCTATAATTCACCCCTCCACTTT. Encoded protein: CASRPTVLAYNSPLHF.

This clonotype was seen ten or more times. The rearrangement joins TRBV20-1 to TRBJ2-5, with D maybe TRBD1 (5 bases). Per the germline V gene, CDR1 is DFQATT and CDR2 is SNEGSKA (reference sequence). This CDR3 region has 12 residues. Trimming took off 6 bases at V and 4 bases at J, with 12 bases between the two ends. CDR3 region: CSALFRAETQYF. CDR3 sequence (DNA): TGCAGTGCCTTGTTCAGGGCAGAGACCCAGTACTTC.

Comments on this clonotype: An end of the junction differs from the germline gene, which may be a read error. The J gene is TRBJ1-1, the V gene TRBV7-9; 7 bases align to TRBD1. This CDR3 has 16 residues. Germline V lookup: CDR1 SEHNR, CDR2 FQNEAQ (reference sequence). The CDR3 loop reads CASSDTTGSLNTEASF. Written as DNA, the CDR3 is TGTGCCAGCAGCGATACGACAGGGTCATTGAACACTGAAGCTTCCTTT.

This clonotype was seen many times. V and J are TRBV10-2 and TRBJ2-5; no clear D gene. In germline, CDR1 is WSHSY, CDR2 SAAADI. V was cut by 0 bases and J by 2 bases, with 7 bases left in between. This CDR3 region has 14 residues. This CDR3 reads CASSESKSQETQYF. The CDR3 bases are TGCGCCAGCAGTGAGTCGAAGAGTCAAGAGACCCAGTACTTC.

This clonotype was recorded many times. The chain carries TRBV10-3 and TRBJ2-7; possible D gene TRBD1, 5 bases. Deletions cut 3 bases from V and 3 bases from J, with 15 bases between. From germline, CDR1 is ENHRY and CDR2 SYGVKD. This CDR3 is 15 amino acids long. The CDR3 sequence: CAISDQTAGHYEQYF. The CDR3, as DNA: TGTGCCATCAGTGACCAGACGGCCGGACACTACGAGCAGTACTTC.

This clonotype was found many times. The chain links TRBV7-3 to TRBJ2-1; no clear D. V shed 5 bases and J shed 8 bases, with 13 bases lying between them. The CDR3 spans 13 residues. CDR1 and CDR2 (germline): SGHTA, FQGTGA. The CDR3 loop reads CASSPLPGDEQFF. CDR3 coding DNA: TGTGCCAGCAGCCCACTGCCTGGAGATGAGCAGTTCTTC.

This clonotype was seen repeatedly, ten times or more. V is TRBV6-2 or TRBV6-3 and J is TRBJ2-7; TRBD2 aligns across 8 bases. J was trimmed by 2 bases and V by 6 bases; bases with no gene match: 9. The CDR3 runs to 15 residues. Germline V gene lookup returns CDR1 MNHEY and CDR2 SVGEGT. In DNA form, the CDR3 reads TGTGCCAGCAGGGACAGCGGGGGCACCCCCTACGAGCAGTACGTC. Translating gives CASRDSGGTPYEQYV.

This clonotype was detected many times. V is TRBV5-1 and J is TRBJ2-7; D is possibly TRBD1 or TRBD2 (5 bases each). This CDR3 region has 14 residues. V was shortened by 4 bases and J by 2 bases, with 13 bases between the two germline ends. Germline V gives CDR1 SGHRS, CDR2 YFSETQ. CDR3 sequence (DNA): TGCGCCAGCAGCCCTACGGGGACCACCTACGAGCAGTACTTC. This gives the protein CASSPTGTTYEQYF. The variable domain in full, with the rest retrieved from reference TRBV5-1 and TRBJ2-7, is KAGVTQTPRYLIKTRGQQVTLSCSPISGHRSVSWYQQTPGQGLQFLFEYFSETQRNKGNFPGRFSGRQFSNSRSEMNVSTLELGDSALYLCASSPTGTTYEQYFGPGTRLTVT.